This note documents a single T cell receptor (beta chain) sequence. The PCR used 60 Vbeta and 13 Jbeta primers. Only in-frame clones appear in the TCRdb table, and some are missing; sequencing was by immunoSEQ multiplex PCR. The sample consists of about 96,000 clones, roughly 74% of them appearing once. There are 15 residues in the CDR3. Looked up from germline, CDR1 is SGHNT and CDR2 is YENEEA. The V gene end was trimmed by 5 bases and the J gene end by 2 bases; junction bases not matched to a gene: 6. The entry originates in a study of cytomegalovirus exposure and HLA in healthy donors. Regarding donors, all were healthy bone marrow donors.

The source is a female donor in good health and CMV-seropositive. Sequenced material: PBMCs. The chain uses TRBV11-3 and TRBJ2-7, with 10 bases fitting TRBD1. The CDR3 is CASSPIGQGAYEQYF. Here the CDR3 DNA reads TGTGCCAGCAGCCCGATAGGACAGGGGGCCTACGAGCAGTACTTC. Full variable domain (missing parts from reference TRBV11-3 and TRBJ2-7): EAGVVQSPRYKIIEKKQPVAFWCNPISGHNTLYWYLQNLGQGPELLIRYENEEAVDDSQLPKDRFSAERLKGVDSTLKIQPAELGDSAVYLCASSPIGQGAYEQYFGPGTRLTVT.